The text below deals with one T cell receptor beta chain. Antigen: not known. This sample is part of a study of OX40 agonist ivuxolimab in advanced cancers. Overall study context: The patients received agonistic anti-OX40 (CD134) antibody ivuxolimab. Antecedent anti-PD-1, anti-PD-L1 or anti-CTLA-4 therapy was permissible, with roughly 36% having received some.

Using immunoSEQ multiplex PCR, the repertoire was profiled, and TCRdb retains in-frame clones only, with some absent. This sample has tens of thousands of clones; 70% to 90% occur once, and the top ten carry roughly 0.7%. The trim removed 3 bases at V and 2 bases at J, leaving 3 bases unmatched. This CDR3 spans 15 amino acids. Germline values: CDR1 MNHNS, CDR2 SASEGT. Study outcomes and limitations: Partial responders at 0.1-3.0 mg/kg had among the lowest clonal expansion. Normalized T-cell clonal expansion was also low in a subset of nonresponders.

The gene calls are TRBV6-1 and TRBJ1-5, with 8 bases matching TRBD1. This specimen consisted of CD4+ or CD8+ T cells sorted from blood, obtained in a trial of the OX40 agonist ivuxolimab. The source of this sequence is an adult with an advanced solid tumor such as melanoma, head and neck, liver or kidney cancer. CDR3: CASSDQGAGNQPQHF. In DNA, the CDR3 is TGTGCCAGCAGTGACCAGGGGGCAGGCAATCAGCCCCAGCATTTT.